This TCR beta chain was retrieved from a study of T cells after yellow fever vaccination. TCRdb re-analysed the 5' RACE reads in MiXCR, keeping a single row per CDR3 protein. The table lists fewer than 450,000 distinct CDR3 sequences, 3% to 4.5% of them singletons. CDR1 is MNHNS and CDR2 is SASEGT in the germline V gene. The CDR3 has 13 residues. V dropped 10 bases and J dropped 13 bases, with 20 bases sitting between them. This TCR derives from a young man who received the YFV17D yellow fever vaccine. The source was PBMCs, collected 5 days after the yellow fever booster vaccination. This chain links TRBV6-1 with TRBJ1-6; D is unclear. The CDR3 DNA sequence: TGTGCCATTTTCCATACGGGCAGCGGGCCCCTCCACTTT. This codes for CAIFHTGSGPLHF.